These T cell receptor beta chains were read from a single sample in a study of T cell repertoires in cytomegalovirus infection. MiXCR, run by TCRdb on the reads, gives a single entry per CDR3 protein. The profile shows about 700,000 distinct CDR3 sequences, approximately 33% of them singletons. These TCRs are of unknown antigen specificity. The specimen was cultured PBMCs, collected from culture after CMV antigen stimulation. Source of these receptors: a human donor in good health (CMV status not recorded). Some clones in this sample may be carry-over from other donors' samples. The CDR3 runs from the conserved cysteine through the conserved F or W. D genes are given only for firm matches. A clone size is listed for some rows: how often the clone was seen (once, few, many), or a class if it is expanded.

V gene	D gene	J gene	clone size	CDR3 DNA	CDR3 protein
TRBV6-2/TRBV6-3	-	TRBJ2-5	-	TGTGCCAGCTGCTGCCGGGACCGCGGCCAAGAGACCCAGTACTTC	CASCCRDRGQETQYF
TRBV12-3/TRBV12-4	-	TRBJ2-1	few	TGTGCCAGCAGTTCAGTCGGCAATGAGCAGTTCTTC	CASSSVGNEQFF
TRBV7-2	-	TRBJ2-3	many	TGTGCCAGCAGCTCCGGACATGTTTCTGATACGCAGTATTTT	CASSSGHVSDTQYF
TRBV19	TRBD1	TRBJ2-7	-	TGTGCCAGTAGTACAGGGGGCGCCGAGTCTCCATTATACGAGCAGTACTTC	CASSTGGAESPLYEQYF
TRBV11-2	-	TRBJ2-3	few	TGTGCCAGCAGCCGAGAGTCAGATACGCAGTATTTT	CASSRESDTQYF
TRBV12-5	TRBD2	TRBJ2-1	-	TGTGCTAGTGGTTTCCCTAGCGGGAGTGATGAGCAGTTCTTC	CASGFPSGSDEQFF
TRBV7-9	TRBD1	TRBJ2-1	many	TGTGCCAGCAGCTCTCAGGGGGCGGATGAGCAGTTCTTC	CASSSQGADEQFF
TRBV6-6	-	TRBJ2-1	-	TGTGCCAGCAGTTACGGGGGCGGGAATAGGCGGAATGAGCAGTTCTTC	CASSYGGGNRRNEQFF
TRBV12-3/TRBV12-4	-	TRBJ1-4	few	TGTGCCAGCAGTTTAACAGGGAGTCGGAATGAAAAACTGTTTTTT	CASSLTGSRNEKLFF
TRBV11-2	TRBD1	TRBJ2-2	-	TGTGCCAGCAGCTTAGGTCCAGGGGGCGGGGAGCTGTTTTTT	CASSLGPGGGELFF
TRBV7-6	-	TRBJ2-3	few	TGTGCCAGCAGCCCCACAAAATGGTCAGATACGCAGTATTTT	CASSPTKWSDTQYF
TRBV2	TRBD1	TRBJ1-2	-	TGTGCCAGCAGTCGACAGGGGGCGTTTTATGGCTACACCTTC	CASSRQGAFYGYTF
TRBV5-4	TRBD1	TRBJ2-1	-	TGTGCCAGCAGCCATCTGTGGGACAGGGCCCACAATGAGCAGTTCTTC	CASSHLWDRAHNEQFF
TRBV7-6	-	TRBJ2-1	-	TGTGCCAGCAGCCGAAATGGGGATGAGCAGTTCTTC	CASSRNGDEQFF
TRBV5-1	TRBD2	TRBJ2-1	-	TGCGCCAGCAGCAACGGACTAGCGGTCTCTTTAGAGCAGTTCTTC	CASSNGLAVSLEQFF
TRBV6-1	TRBD1	TRBJ2-3	-	TGTGCCAGCAGTGATCGCACAGGGGGTCCAGATACGCAGTATTTT	CASSDRTGGPDTQYF
TRBV28	TRBD2	TRBJ2-2	-	TGTGCCAGCAGTTTCGGAGCGGGGGGAAGCACCGGGGAGCTGTTTTTT	CASSFGAGGSTGELFF
TRBV27	-	TRBJ1-4	once	TGTGCCAGCAGTCGGATCAGAGCGTACGGGGAAAAACTGTTTTTT	CASSRIRAYGEKLFF
TRBV7-8	-	TRBJ2-2	once	TGTGCCAGCAGCTTACCCGGCTACGGGGAGCTGTTTTTT	CASSLPGYGELFF
TRBV7-9	-	TRBJ2-6	few	TGTGCCAGCAGCTTAACAGGGCCCTTCTCTGGGGCCAACGTCCTGACTTTC	CASSLTGPFSGANVLTF
TRBV4-2	-	TRBJ1-1	-	TGTGCCAGCAGCCGAGAACAAACAGGGACTTCTGAAGCTTTCTTT	CASSREQTGTSEAFF
TRBV12-3/TRBV12-4	-	TRBJ2-5	many	TGTGCCAGCAGCTTAGTGGGGGAAGAGACCCAGTACTTC	CASSLVGEETQYF
TRBV19	-	TRBJ1-2	-	TGTGCCAGTCAAACGACCATCGATTATGGCTACACCTTC	CASQTTIDYGYTF
TRBV7-8	TRBD1	TRBJ1-6	-	TGTGCCAGCAGCCTGACAGGGAGTGATTCACCCCTCCACTTT	CASSLTGSDSPLHF
TRBV7-6	TRBD2	TRBJ2-3	few	TGTGCCAGCAGCCTACTCCCTCAAGCGGGGAGCACAGATACGCAGTATTTT	CASSLLPQAGSTDTQYF
TRBV19	TRBD1	TRBJ2-7	-	TGTGCCAGTCAGGGACAGACAACTTACGAGCAGTACTTC	CASQGQTTYEQYF
TRBV25-1	-	TRBJ2-6	few	TGTGCCAGCAGTGGATCGCGTGGGGTACAGATCTCTGGGGCCAACGTCCTGACTTTC	CASSGSRGVQISGANVLTF
TRBV7-8	-	TRBJ1-6	few	TGTGCCAGCAGACCGAGGGGGAGTAATTCACCCCTCCACTTT	CASRPRGSNSPLHF
TRBV7-9	-	TRBJ1-6	few	TGTGCCAGCAGCTTAGGGCGGCGGGGGCGCGTTGGGTCACCCCTCCACTTT	CASSLGRRGRVGSPLHF
TRBV2	-	TRBJ2-7	few	TGTGCCAGCAAGGGGATCTCCTACGAGCAGTACTTC	CASKGISYEQYF
TRBV4-3	-	TRBJ1-6	few	TGCGCCAGCAGCCAAGATCGAGATTCATATAATTCACCCCTCCACTTT	CASSQDRDSYNSPLHF
TRBV7-6	-	TRBJ2-2	few	TGTGCCAGCAGTCAGGGGTCCGGCACCGGGGAGCTGTTTTTT	CASSQGSGTGELFF
TRBV4-3	TRBD2	TRBJ2-6	-	TGCGCCAGCAGCCAAGAGTTGTGGCTAGCGGGAGCTGGGGCCAACGTCCTGACTTTC	CASSQELWLAGAGANVLTF
TRBV20-1	-	TRBJ1-4	-	TGCAGTGCTGGAGCCCGGTACAAAAATGAAAAACTGTTTTTT	CSAGARYKNEKLFF
TRBV20-1	TRBD2	TRBJ2-7	few	TGCAGTGCTAGAGTAGCGGGGTACGAGCAGTACTTC	CSARVAGYEQYF
TRBV19	TRBD2	TRBJ2-2	-	TGTGCCAGTAGTCCGCGGGAGAGCGACGGGGAGCTGTTTTTT	CASSPRESDGELFF
TRBV7-6	-	TRBJ1-4	few	TGTGCCAGCAGCTCTTTAAGCACGGGAACTAATGAAAAACTGTTTTTT	CASSSLSTGTNEKLFF
TRBV6-2/TRBV6-3	TRBD1	TRBJ2-5	few	TGTGCCAGCAGTTATCCGGACAGGGTGGAGACCCAGTACTTC	CASSYPDRVETQYF
TRBV2	TRBD2	TRBJ2-2	few	TGTGCCAGCAGACTAGCGGGGCTCCAGAACACCGGGGAGCTGTTTTTT	CASRLAGLQNTGELFF
TRBV7-2	-	TRBJ2-7	-	TGTGCCAGCAGCTTAGTCGTCGGACCGAACCCCTACGAGCAGTACTTC	CASSLVVGPNPYEQYF
TRBV4-1	-	TRBJ1-2	few	TGCGCCAGCAGCCAACACGGTAGGGAGGATGGCTACACCTTC	CASSQHGREDGYTF
TRBV7-2	-	TRBJ1-6	few	TGTGCCAGCAGCCCTATGGGCGGAGTCAATTCACCCCTCCACTTT	CASSPMGGVNSPLHF
TRBV24-1	-	TRBJ2-3	-	TGTGCCACCAGTAGAACGGGCCGTGGGGCAGATACGCAGTATTTT	CATSRTGRGADTQYF
TRBV4-3	TRBD2	TRBJ2-7	-	TGCGCCAGCAGCCAAGATATGAGGCGGGGGGGAACCTACGAGCAGTACTTC	CASSQDMRRGGTYEQYF
TRBV12-3/TRBV12-4	-	TRBJ2-5	-	TGTGCCAGCAGACCAGCGAGCCTCCAAGAGACCCAGTACTTC	CASRPASLQETQYF
TRBV19	TRBD1	TRBJ2-6	few	TGTGCCAGTACCCAGATCCTTGGGACAGGGCCGTCTGGGGCCAACGTCCTGACTTTC	CASTQILGTGPSGANVLTF
TRBV7-8	-	TRBJ1-5	few	TGTGCCAGCAGCCGGGGTTTAGGGGTAAGGCCCCAGCATTTT	CASSRGLGVRPQHF
TRBV4-1	TRBD2	TRBJ2-1	-	TGCGCCAGCAGCCAAGCCGAACTAGCGGGAGGGTTCAATGAGCAGTTCTTC	CASSQAELAGGFNEQFF
TRBV6-5	TRBD1	TRBJ2-3	few	TGTGCCAGCGGAACAGGGGGCGTGGATACGCAGTATTTT	CASGTGGVDTQYF